This T cell receptor (beta chain) comes out of a study of CD8 T cells in ankylosing spondylitis. Overall study findings and caveats: Disease-associated clones were CD8+ and fairly uncommon in peripheral blood. Reportedly, significant enrichment of disease-linked clones occurred in matched ankylosing spondylitis synovial fluid. Blood of patients with ankylosing spondylitis appeared to be characterized by a TCR beta motif of several highly homologous variants.

Quantitative barcoded 5'-RACE was used to prepare TCR beta libraries. Each CDR3 protein is one row after TCRdb ran MiXCR on the 5' RACE reads. The sample consists of some 220,000 distinct CDR3 sequences, 10% of them appearing once. Trimming shortened V by 0 bases and J by 8 bases, and 10 bases separated the two germline ends. The CDR3 has 13 amino acids. CDR1 is SEHNR and CDR2 is FQNEAQ in the germline V gene (reference sequence). Only a few counts were recorded for this clonotype. The antigen is not known. The sequence was obtained from a male donor with ankylosing spondylitis or in good health (not recorded which). The genes are TRBV7-9 and TRBJ1-1; D uncertain. Sequencing was carried out using blood, either unsorted or a sorted T cell fraction (not recorded which). CDR3 residues: CASSLAAVREAFF. The CDR3 DNA is TGTGCCAGCAGCTTAGCCGCGGTAAGGGAAGCTTTCTTT.